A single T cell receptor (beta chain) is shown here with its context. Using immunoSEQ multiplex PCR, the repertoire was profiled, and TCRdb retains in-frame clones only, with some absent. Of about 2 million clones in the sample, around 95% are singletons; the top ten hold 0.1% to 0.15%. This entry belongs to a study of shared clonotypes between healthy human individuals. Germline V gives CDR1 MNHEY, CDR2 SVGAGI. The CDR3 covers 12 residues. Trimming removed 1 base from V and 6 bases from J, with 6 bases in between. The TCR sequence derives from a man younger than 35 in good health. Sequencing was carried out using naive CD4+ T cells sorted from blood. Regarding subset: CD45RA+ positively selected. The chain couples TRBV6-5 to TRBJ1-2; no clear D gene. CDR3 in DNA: TGTGCCAGCAGTTACTTCGGGCATGGCTACACCTTC. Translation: CASSYFGHGYTF.